This TCR beta chain was observed in a study of patients and donors after allogeneic stem cell transplantation. TCRdb independently ran MiXCR on the RT-PCR reads; one entry per CDR3 protein. The sample contains about 400,000 distinct CDR3 sequences, roughly 16% of which appear only once. CDR3 size: 17 residues. With 0 bases clipped from V and 6 bases from J, the junction kept 7 bases outside the gene matches. CDR1 is SGDLS, CDR2 YYNGEE, per germline. The V call is TRBV9, the J call TRBJ2-2; 11 nucleotides align to TRBD2. Sequenced input: blood, either unsorted or a sorted T cell fraction (not recorded which). This receptor was taken from a human donor who was either an allogeneic HSCT recipient or a stem cell or donor lymphocyte infusion donor (not recorded which). It is not recorded whose cells these are; they may come from a transplant donor. Written as DNA, the CDR3 is TGTGCCAGCAGCGTAGGATTAGCGGGGGGGCCGCCCGGGGAGCTGTTTTTT. This codes for CASSVGLAGGPPGELFF.